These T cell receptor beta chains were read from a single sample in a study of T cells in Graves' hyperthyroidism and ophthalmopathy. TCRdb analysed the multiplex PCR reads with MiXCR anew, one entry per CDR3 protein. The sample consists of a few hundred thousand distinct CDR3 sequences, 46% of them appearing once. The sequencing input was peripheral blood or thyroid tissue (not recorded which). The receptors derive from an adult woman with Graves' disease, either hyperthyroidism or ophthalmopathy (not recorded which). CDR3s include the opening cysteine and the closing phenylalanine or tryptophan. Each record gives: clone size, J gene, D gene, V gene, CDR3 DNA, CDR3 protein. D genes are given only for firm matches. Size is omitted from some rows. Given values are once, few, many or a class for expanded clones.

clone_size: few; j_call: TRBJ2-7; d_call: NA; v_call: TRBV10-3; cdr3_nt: TGTGCCATCAGTGAGTGGTACGAGCAGTACTTC; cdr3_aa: CAISEWYEQYF
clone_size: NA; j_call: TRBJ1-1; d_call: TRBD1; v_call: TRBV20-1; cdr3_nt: TGCAGTGCTACCCAATTACAGGGGGCTGAAGCTTTCTTT; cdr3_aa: CSATQLQGAEAFF
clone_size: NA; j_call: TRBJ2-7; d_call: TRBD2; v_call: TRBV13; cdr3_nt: TGTGCCAGCAGCTTAATAACGGGACTAGCGGGAGTCGAGCAGTACTTC; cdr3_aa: CASSLITGLAGVEQYF
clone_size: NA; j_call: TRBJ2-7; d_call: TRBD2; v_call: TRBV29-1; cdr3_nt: TGCAGCGTTGAAGGTGGGGACAGACTAGCGGGAGACTACGAGCAGTACTTC; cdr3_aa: CSVEGGDRLAGDYEQYF
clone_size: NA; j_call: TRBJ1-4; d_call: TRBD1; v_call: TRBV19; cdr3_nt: TGTGCCAGTAGTGAGACAGGGGGCAACGTAAAACTGTTTTTT; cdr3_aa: CASSETGGNVKLFF
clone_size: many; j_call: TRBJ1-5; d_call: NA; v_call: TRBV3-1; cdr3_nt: TGTGCCAGCAGCCAAGGGGGGTTTTTATCGGCCCAGCATTTT; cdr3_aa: CASSQGGFLSAQHF
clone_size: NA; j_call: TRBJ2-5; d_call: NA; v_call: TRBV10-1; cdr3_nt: TGCGCCAGCAGTGAGTCAACTATCGGAGAGACCCAGTACTTC; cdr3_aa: CASSESTIGETQYF
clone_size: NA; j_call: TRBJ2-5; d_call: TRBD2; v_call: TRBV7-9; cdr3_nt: TGTGCCAGCAGCTCCCGGGGGGGAGCGACCCAGTACTTC; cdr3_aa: CASSSRGGATQYF
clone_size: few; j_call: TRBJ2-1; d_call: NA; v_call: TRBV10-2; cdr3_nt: TGCGCCACCCAAGGGAGAAAAAGTGAGCAGTTCTTC; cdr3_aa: CATQGRKSEQFF
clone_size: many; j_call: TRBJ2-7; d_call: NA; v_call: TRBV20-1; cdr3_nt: TGCAGTGCTGGCCCTCCACTGAGCTCCTACGAGCAGTACTTC; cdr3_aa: CSAGPPLSSYEQYF
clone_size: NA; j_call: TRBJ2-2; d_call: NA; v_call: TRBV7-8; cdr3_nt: TGTGCCAGCAGCTTAGTTGCCGAACCGGGAAGGGAGCTGTTTTTT; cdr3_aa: CASSLVAEPGRELFF
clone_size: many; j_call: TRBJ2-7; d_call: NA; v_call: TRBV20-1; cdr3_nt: TGCAGTGCTAGAGACGGGGACTACGAGCAGTACTTC; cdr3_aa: CSARDGDYEQYF
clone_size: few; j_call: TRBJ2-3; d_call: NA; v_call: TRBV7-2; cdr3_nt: TGTGCCAGCAGCCCCCTCGAGGCAGATACGCAGTATTTT; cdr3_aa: CASSPLEADTQYF
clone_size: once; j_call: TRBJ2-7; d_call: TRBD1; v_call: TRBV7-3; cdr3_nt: TGTGCCAGCAGCGTAACAGGGGGAGTCTACGAGCAGTACTTC; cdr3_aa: CASSVTGGVYEQYF
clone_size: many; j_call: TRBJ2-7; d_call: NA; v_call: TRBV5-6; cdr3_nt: TGTGCCAGCAGCCTCCGGGAGGAGCAGTACTTC; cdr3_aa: CASSLREEQYF
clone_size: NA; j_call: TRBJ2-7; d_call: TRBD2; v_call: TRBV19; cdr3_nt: TGTGCCAGTAGTCCCAGCCGAGCGGGATCTTACGAGCAGTACTTC; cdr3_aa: CASSPSRAGSYEQYF
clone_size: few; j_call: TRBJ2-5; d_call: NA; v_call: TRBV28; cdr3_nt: TGTGCCAGCAGAGACGCATCGTCCGTTGAGACCCAGTACTTC; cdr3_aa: CASRDASSVETQYF
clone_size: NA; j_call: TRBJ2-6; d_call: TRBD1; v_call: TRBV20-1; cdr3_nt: TGCAGTGCTAGAGGAGGGGGCCAACAAGAGACTTTC; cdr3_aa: CSARGGGQQETF
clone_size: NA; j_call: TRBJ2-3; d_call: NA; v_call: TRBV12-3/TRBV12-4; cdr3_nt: TGTGCCAGCAGTTCAGGAGGGAGTCGTTTCACAGATACGCAGTATTTT; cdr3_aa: CASSSGGSRFTDTQYF
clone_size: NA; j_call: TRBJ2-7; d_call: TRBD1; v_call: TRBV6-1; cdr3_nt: TGTGCCAGCAGACCAGGCAGGGGGATCGATCAGTACTTC; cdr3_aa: CASRPGRGIDQYF
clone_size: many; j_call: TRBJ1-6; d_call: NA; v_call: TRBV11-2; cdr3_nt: TGTGCCAGCAGCTACCCAGGAGATGATTCCCTCCACTTT; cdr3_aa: CASSYPGDDSLHF
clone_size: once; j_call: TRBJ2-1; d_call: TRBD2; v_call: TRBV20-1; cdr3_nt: TGCAGTGCTCGGTGGCTAGCGGGAGCGGTTGAGCAGTTCTTC; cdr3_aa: CSARWLAGAVEQFF
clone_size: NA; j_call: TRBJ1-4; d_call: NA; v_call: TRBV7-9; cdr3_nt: TGTGCCAGCAGCCACCCAGGTTCGGTTGGGGAAAAACTGTTTTTT; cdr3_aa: CASSHPGSVGEKLFF
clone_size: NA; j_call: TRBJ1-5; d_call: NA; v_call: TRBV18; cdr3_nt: TGTGCCAGCTCACCGGTGGCAGATCCCGGTCAGAATCGTCGGCCCCAGCATTTT; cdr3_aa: CASSPVADPGQNRRPQHF